A single sample gave rise to the 6 T cell receptor beta chains below, sequenced in a study of cytomegalovirus exposure and HLA in healthy donors. The PCR made use of 60 Vbeta and 13 Jbeta primers. Using immunoSEQ multiplex PCR, the repertoire was profiled, and TCRdb retains in-frame clones only, with some absent. The table records approximately 110,000 clones, about four fifths of them present only once. Sequencing was carried out using PBMCs. These TCRs come from a man aged 40-49 years in good health and CMV-seronegative.

The gene calls are TRBV11-1 and TRBJ2-2; 8 positions agree with TRBD1. Germline lookup yields CDR1 SGHAT and CDR2 FQDESV (reference sequence). The V and J ends lost 5 bases and 6 bases, in that order; junction bases with no gene match: 5. The CDR3 runs to 14 residues. As DNA, the CDR3 is TGTGCCAGCAGCCAGGAACAGGGGGCCGGGGAGCTGTTTTTT. Protein: CASSQEQGAGELFF.

The chain uses TRBV4-3 and TRBJ2-7; 8 bases are a match to TRBD1. The length of the CDR3 is 14 residues. V lost 3 bases to trimming and J lost 6 bases; unmatched junction nucleotides: 7. CDR1 is LGHNA, CDR2 YSLEER, per germline. CDR3 residues: CASSHLPGGPEQYF. Written as DNA, the CDR3 is TGCGCCAGCAGCCATCTTCCAGGGGGCCCCGAGCAGTACTTC.

The rearrangement joins TRBV6-5 to TRBJ1-1; D gene uncertain. In germline, CDR1 is MNHEY, CDR2 SVGAGI. The CDR3 extends over 14 amino acids. V was pared by 0 bases and J by 2 bases, with 7 bases between. CDR3 amino acids: CASSYSARNTEAFF. CDR3 nucleotide sequence: TGTGCCAGCAGTTACTCGGCCAGAAACACTGAAGCTTTCTTT.

This clone was recorded once. The chain combines TRBV6-6 with TRBJ2-5, with D perhaps matching TRBD2 (7 bases). V gave up 8 bases and J gave up 4 bases, with 11 bases separating them. The germline gives CDR1 MNHNY, CDR2 SVGAGI (reference sequence). The CDR3 totals 12 residues. CDR3 region: CASEGGRETQYF. CDR3 bases: TGTGCCAGCGAGGGGGGGCGAGAGACCCAGTACTTC.

The chain is built from TRBV15 and TRBJ1-3; D gene ambiguous. The V gene lost 0 bases and the J gene lost 0 bases, with 9 bases spanning the gap. The germline CDR1 and CDR2 sequences are LNHNV and YYDKDF (reference sequence). The CDR3 consists of 16 residues. This CDR3 reads CATSRELGVSGNTIYF. The CDR3 DNA is TGTGCCACCAGCAGAGAATTGGGCGTCTCTGGAAACACCATATATTTT.

The V and J genes are TRBV5-1 and TRBJ2-7; D remains unclear. Germline V gene lookup returns CDR1 SGHRS and CDR2 YFSETQ. With 0 bases removed from V and 5 bases from J, the gap between germline ends came to 6 bases. The CDR3 has 12 residues. The CDR3 DNA reads TGCGCCAGCAGCTTGGTACGCGACGAGCAGTACTTC. Translating it yields CASSLVRDEQYF.